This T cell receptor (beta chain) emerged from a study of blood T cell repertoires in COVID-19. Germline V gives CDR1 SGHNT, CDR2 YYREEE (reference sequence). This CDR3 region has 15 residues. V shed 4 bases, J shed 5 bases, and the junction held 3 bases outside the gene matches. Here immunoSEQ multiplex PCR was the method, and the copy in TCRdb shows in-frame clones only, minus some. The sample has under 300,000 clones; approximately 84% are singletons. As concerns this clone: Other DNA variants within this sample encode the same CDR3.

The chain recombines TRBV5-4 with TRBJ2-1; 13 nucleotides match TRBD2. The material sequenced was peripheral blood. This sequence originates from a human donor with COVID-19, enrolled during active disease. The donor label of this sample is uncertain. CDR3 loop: CASSLGLAGDNEQFF. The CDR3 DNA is TGTGCCAGCAGCCTTGGACTAGCGGGGGACAATGAGCAGTTCTTC.